This note documents a single TCR beta chain sequence. Antigen specificity is unknown. Selected positively for CCR7 and CD45RO-negative, naive CD8 cells excluded terminally differentiated effector memory CD45RA+ cells. Investigators spread the genomic DNA of each subset evenly over several immunoSEQ plates. Replicate sorted-subset PCRs were loaded with around 200 ng DNA, roughly 33,000 T cell genomes. Generated by immunoSEQ multiplex PCR, the TCRdb table keeps only in-frame clones and is missing some. The sample lists roughly 850,000 clones, 96% occurring once. The CDR3 contains 12 residues. The V end was cut by 5 bases, the J end by 0 bases, with 4 bases between. The germline gives CDR1 SGHVS, CDR2 FNYEAQ. The sample originates from a study of shared clonotypes between healthy human individuals. About the study: Plates per donor: three CD4 naive, three CD4 memory, two CD8 naive, one CD8 memory.

Study-level findings and limits: Only blood was sampled; tissue repertoires likely differ.

Sequencing input: naive CD8+ T cells sorted from blood. The TCR originated in a man aged 30 to 39 in good health. The genes are TRBV7-6 and TRBJ2-5; D gene unclear. The CDR3 loop is CASSNDQETQYF. The CDR3 DNA reads as TGTGCCAGCAGCAATGACCAAGAGACCCAGTACTTC.